This T cell receptor (beta chain) was sequenced in a study of spatial heterogeneity in lung cancer. Time point given: sample taken at primary tumor resection. V was clipped by 4 bases and J by 6 bases; unmatched bases: 3. The CDR3 sequence is 13 residues long. Per the germline V gene, CDR1 is KGHDR and CDR2 is SFDVKD. Unique molecular identifiers tagged every individual TCR cDNA molecule. TCRdb used MiXCR to reprocess the 5' RACE reads, holding one entry per CDR3 protein. The repertoire has fewer than 65,000 distinct CDR3 sequences, under 7.5% of them found once; the top ten carry roughly 14%. The sequenced sample was PBMCs, obtained at surgery. This clonotype was obtained from a female donor with early-stage non-small cell lung cancer. This chain links TRBV24-1 with TRBJ1-2; 8 nucleotides match TRBD1. The DNA of the CDR3 is TGTGCCACCAGTGACGCGACAGGGGATGGCTACACCTTC. It is translated as CATSDATGDGYTF.